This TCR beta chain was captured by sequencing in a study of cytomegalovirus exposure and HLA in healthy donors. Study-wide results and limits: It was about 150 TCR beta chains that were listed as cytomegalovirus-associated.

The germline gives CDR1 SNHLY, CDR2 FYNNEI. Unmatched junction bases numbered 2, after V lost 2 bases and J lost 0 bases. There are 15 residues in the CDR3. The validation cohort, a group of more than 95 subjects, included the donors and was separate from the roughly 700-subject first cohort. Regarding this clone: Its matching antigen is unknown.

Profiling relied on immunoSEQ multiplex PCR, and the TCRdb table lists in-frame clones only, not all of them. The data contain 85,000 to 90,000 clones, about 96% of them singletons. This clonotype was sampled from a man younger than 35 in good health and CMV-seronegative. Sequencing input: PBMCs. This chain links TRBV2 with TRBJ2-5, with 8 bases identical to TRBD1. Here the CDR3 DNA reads TGTGCCAGCAGTGAATACAGGGGGAACCAAGAGACCCAGTACTTC. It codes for CASSEYRGNQETQYF.